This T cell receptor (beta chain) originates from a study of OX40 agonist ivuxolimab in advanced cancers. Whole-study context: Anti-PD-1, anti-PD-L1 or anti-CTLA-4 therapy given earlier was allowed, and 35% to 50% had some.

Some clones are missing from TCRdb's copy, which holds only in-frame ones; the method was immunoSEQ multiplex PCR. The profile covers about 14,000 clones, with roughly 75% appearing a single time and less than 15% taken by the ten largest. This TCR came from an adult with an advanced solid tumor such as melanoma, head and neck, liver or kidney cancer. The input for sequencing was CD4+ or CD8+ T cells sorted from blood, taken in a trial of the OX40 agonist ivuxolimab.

CDR3 bases: TGCGCCAGCAGTGAGTGGCGGGGGGAGAACGAGCAGTACTTC. Its protein product is CASSEWRGENEQYF. The chain employs TRBV10-1 and TRBJ2-7, with 8 positions matching TRBD2. Germline lookup yields CDR1 WNHNN and CDR2 SYGVQD (reference sequence). This CDR3 has 14 amino acids. J gave up 5 bases and V 1 base, and 4 bases lay outside the gene matches.